The entry that follows covers one T cell receptor (beta chain) sequence. TCRdb's table, derived via immunoSEQ multiplex PCR, lists solely in-frame clones and lacks some. This table has 150,000 to 200,000 clones, approximately 81% appearing once. The data are from a study of blood T cell repertoires in COVID-19. Study context: Samples of COVID-19 (acute and convalescent) were obtained from the United States, Italy and Spain.

This CDR3 is built from 13 residues. The germline V gene encodes CDR1 SGHNT and CDR2 YYREEE (reference sequence). The germline V and J ends were trimmed by 1 base and 2 bases, with 6 bases remaining between them. The receptor's source is a human donor with acute or convalescent COVID-19. The donor label of this sample is uncertain. This rearrangement joins TRBV5-4 to TRBJ2-5; D unresolved. The specimen was peripheral blood. The DNA of the CDR3 is TGTGCCAGCAGCTTGAAACTACAAGAGACCCAGTACTTC. It yields the protein CASSLKLQETQYF.